This T cell receptor (beta chain) was retrieved from a study of T-cell memory formation after mild COVID-19. Background on the study: Largely donor-specific sequence clusters came from a couple of donors.

As for this clonotype: Its specificity is not known.

Barcoded TCR alpha and TCR beta cDNA libraries with UMIs came from 5'RACE using constant-segment primers. From the 5' RACE reads, TCRdb called clonotypes with MiXCR, one entry per CDR3 protein. This sample carries 90,000 to 120,000 distinct CDR3 sequences, 13% to 15% of them seen once, and the ten largest clones take under 45%. Points from the study as a whole: The finding that pre-infection memory included some responding clones suggested that cross-reactive memory joined.

In germline, CDR1 is MNHEY, CDR2 SVGAGI. The CDR3 loop spans 15 amino acids. The V and J ends lost 2 bases and 9 bases, in that order; junction bases with no gene match: 9. Sequenced input: PBMCs or a T cell subset sorted from them (not recorded which). The chain uses TRBV6-5 and TRBJ1-1; 10 bases line up with TRBD1. The source of this sequence is a man aged 18 to 30 who had mild COVID-19 (a few samples of this study predate the infection). Cell type and time point are not known. CDR3 sequence: CASSYNGDRGNKAFF. The CDR3 DNA is TGTGCCAGCAGTTACAATGGGGACAGGGGTAACAAAGCTTTCTTT.